These T cell receptor beta chains were read from a single sample in a study of blood T cell repertoires in COVID-19. The method was immunoSEQ multiplex PCR; TCRdb's version includes in-frame clones alone and lacks a portion of them. The top ten hold roughly 8.8% of the sample, which has some 150,000 clones, about four fifths seen once. Specimen: peripheral blood. The receptors were gathered from a human donor with acute or convalescent COVID-19. The donor label of this sample is uncertain. Each CDR3 is given with its conserved first and last residue. A D gene is named only where the DNA matches it firmly. The listing skips clone size in some rows; elsewhere it reads once, few, many or a size class.

CDR3aa: CASSPSGQGASEKLFF; CDR3nt: TGCGCCAGCAGCCCCTCCGGACAGGGGGCGAGTGAAAAACTGTTTTTT; v_gene: TRBV5-1; abundance: -; j_gene: TRBJ1-4; d_gene: TRBD1
CDR3aa: CATPGREKLFF; CDR3nt: TGTGCCACCCCAGGGCGTGAAAAACTGTTTTTT; v_gene: TRBV14; abundance: -; j_gene: TRBJ1-4; d_gene: -
CDR3aa: CATKTGHPNTEAFF; CDR3nt: TGTGCCACCAAAACGGGACACCCGAACACTGAAGCTTTCTTT; v_gene: TRBV24-1; abundance: -; j_gene: TRBJ1-1; d_gene: -
CDR3aa: CASSNRDRGRGNTEAFF; CDR3nt: TGTGCCAGTAGTAACCGGGACAGGGGAAGGGGGAACACTGAAGCTTTCTTT; v_gene: TRBV19; abundance: once; j_gene: TRBJ1-1; d_gene: TRBD1
CDR3aa: CASSLSTGDITEAFF; CDR3nt: TGTGCCAGCAGCTTGAGCACAGGGGATATCACTGAAGCTTTCTTT; v_gene: TRBV7-8; abundance: -; j_gene: TRBJ1-1; d_gene: TRBD1
CDR3aa: CASSQDLPGNEQFF; CDR3nt: TGTGCCAGCAGCCAAGATCTTCCGGGGAATGAGCAGTTCTTC; v_gene: TRBV14; abundance: once; j_gene: TRBJ2-1; d_gene: -
CDR3aa: CASRDRGAYEQYF; CDR3nt: TGTGCCAGCAGAGACAGGGGAGCCTACGAGCAGTACTTC; v_gene: TRBV6-5; abundance: -; j_gene: TRBJ2-7; d_gene: TRBD1
CDR3aa: CASSLQGPEAFF; CDR3nt: TGTGCCAGCAGCTTACAGGGGCCTGAAGCTTTCTTT; v_gene: TRBV5-4; abundance: once; j_gene: TRBJ1-1; d_gene: TRBD1
CDR3aa: CASSLAAGGWTEAFF; CDR3nt: TGCGCCAGCAGCTTGGCCGCAGGAGGATGGACTGAAGCTTTCTTT; v_gene: TRBV5-1; abundance: -; j_gene: TRBJ1-1; d_gene: -
CDR3aa: CASSQALTMDYGYTF; CDR3nt: TGCGCCAGCAGCCAAGCTCTGACAATGGACTATGGCTACACCTTC; v_gene: TRBV4-1; abundance: -; j_gene: TRBJ1-2; d_gene: -
CDR3aa: CASSLRPQGGGETQYF; CDR3nt: TGTGCCAGCAGCTTACGCCCCCAGGGGGGCGGAGAGACCCAGTACTTC; v_gene: TRBV7-3; abundance: -; j_gene: TRBJ2-5; d_gene: -
CDR3aa: CATSPRRLLEGAFF; CDR3nt: TGTGCCACCAGCCCCAGGCGACTGCTTGAGGGAGCTTTCTTT; v_gene: TRBV15; abundance: -; j_gene: TRBJ1-1; d_gene: -
CDR3aa: CASSPGQIANEKLFF; CDR3nt: TGCGCCAGCAGCCCGGGACAAATAGCTAATGAAAAACTGTTTTTT; v_gene: TRBV5-1; abundance: -; j_gene: TRBJ1-4; d_gene: -
CDR3aa: CASRGQGIGYEQYF; CDR3nt: TGTGCCAGCAGGGGACAGGGGATCGGCTACGAGCAGTACTTC; v_gene: TRBV2; abundance: -; j_gene: TRBJ2-7; d_gene: TRBD1
CDR3aa: CASSQEWQFDYGYTF; CDR3nt: TGCGCCAGCAGCCAAGAATGGCAGTTTGACTATGGCTACACCTTC; v_gene: TRBV4-1; abundance: few; j_gene: TRBJ1-2; d_gene: -